Listed here is a single TCR beta chain. Other DNA sequences from this sample encode an identical CDR3 as well. Naivety among CD8 cells was defined by CD45RO negativity and positive CCR7 selection, thereby excluding terminally differentiated effector memory CD45RA+ cells. The sample originates from a study of shared clonotypes between healthy human individuals. Study-wide context: With ages of 18 to 49, the donors were two women and three men. Three plates were used per donor for CD4 naive, three for CD4 memory, two for CD8 naive and one for CD8 memory.

Germline V lookup: CDR1 MGHRA, CDR2 YSYEKL. V gave up 3 bases and J gave up 3 bases; unmatched junction bases: 2. CDR3 length equals 13 residues. The DNA input per sorted-subset replicate PCR was 200 ng, corresponding to tens of thousands of T cell genomes. Repertoires were generated with immunoSEQ multiplex PCR, while TCRdb's copy carries only in-frame clones and drops some. Of about 800,000 clones in the sample, approximately 97% are singletons; the top ten hold under 0.3%. The chain has TRBV4-1 and TRBJ2-7; 7 bases align to TRBD2. What was sequenced was naive CD8+ T cells sorted from blood. The clonotype comes from a man aged 30-40 years in good health. DNA for the CDR3: TGCGCCAGCAGCCATGGCGGGAGCTACGAGCAGTACTTC. Its translation: CASSHGGSYEQYF.